The 9 T cell receptor beta chains listed next were all sequenced from one sample in a study of CD8+CD57+ T cells in acquired aplastic anemia. Investigators profiled TCR beta VDJ and CDR3 from genomic DNA template. TCRdb re-derived calls from the reads in MiXCR, one entry per CDR3 protein. Among some 190,000 distinct CDR3 sequences, less than 65% were seen once, and the ten largest hold approximately 16%. The sample taken for sequencing was sorted CD4+, CD8+, or CD8+CD57+ T cells (not recorded which) from PBMCs. These receptors originate from a human donor in good health, serving as a control.

A remark on this clonotype: This could be a read error, since a much larger clone is one nucleotide away. The chain combines TRBV4-1 with TRBJ2-3; D may be TRBD2 (6 bases). The CDR3 consists of 16 residues. Germline V gene data show CDR1 as MGHRA and CDR2 as YSYEKL. This CDR3 reads CASGQDRLASTDTQYF. CDR3 sequence (DNA): TGCGCCAGCGGCCAAGATAGGCTAGCGTCGACAGATACGCAGTATTTT.

This clonotype was counted a single time. V usage is TRBV5-4 and J usage is TRBJ1-6, with D possibly TRBD1 on 5 matching bases. The germline CDR1 and CDR2 sequences are SGHNT and YYREEE (reference sequence). V lost 4 bases and J lost 6, with 17 bases in between. The CDR3 length is 16 residues. The CDR3 loop reads CASSVEWTLTNSPLHF. CDR3 coding DNA: TGTGCCAGCAGCGTAGAGTGGACACTGACTAATTCACCCCTCCACTTT.

This clonotype was counted at least ten times. The chain couples TRBV7-2 to TRBJ1-2; TRBD1 aligns across 8 bases. The germline CDR1 and CDR2 sequences are SGHTA and FQGNSA. This CDR3 is built from 13 residues. V gave up 3 bases and J gave up 6 bases; unmatched junction bases: 3. The DNA of the CDR3 is TGTGCCAGCAGCTTGCAGGGGGCGGATGGCTACACCTTC. Its translation: CASSLQGADGYTF.

This clonotype is medium-sized by share. The CDR3 nucleotides read TGCAGCGTGGGACAGCAGGGGAACTATGGCTACACCTTC. Its protein product is CSVGQQGNYGYTF. The chain couples TRBV29-1 to TRBJ1-2; the match to TRBD1 covers 7 bases. The length of the CDR3 is 13 residues. The germline gives CDR1 SQVTM, CDR2 ANQGSEA. After removal of 6 bases from V and 2 bases from J, the junction contained 6 bases not matched to a gene.

This clonotype was picked up one time. The junction departs from germline at one end; a sequencing error may be responsible. The chain is built from TRBV7-9 and TRBJ2-2, with TRBD2 identical over 8 bases. CDR1 and CDR2 (germline): SEHNR, FQNEAQ (reference sequence). This CDR3 contains 16 residues. CDR3 protein: CASSPRHSGGHGELFF. CDR3 sequence (DNA): TGTGCCAGCAGCCCTCGTCACAGCGGGGGACACGGGGAGCTGTTCTTT.

The sample holds one count of this clonotype. V and J are TRBV20-1 and TRBJ2-5; no definite D call. CDR3 length: 12 residues. Germline V lookup: CDR1 DFQATT, CDR2 SNEGSKA (reference sequence). V dropped 1 base and J dropped 2 bases, with 5 bases sitting between them. DNA for the CDR3: TGCAGTGCTAGAGTCGGGCAAGAGACCCAGTACTTC. Protein: CSARVGQETQYF.

V is TRBV9 and J is TRBJ1-1; D is unclear. Germline CDR1 and CDR2: SGDLS and YYNGEE. The V end lost 0 bases, the J end lost 1 base, and 10 bases lay between the germline ends. This CDR3 is 15 amino acids long. For the CDR3, the DNA is TGTGCCAGCAGCGTAGTTGATCGGGGGAACACTGAAGCTTTCTTT. Protein: CASSVVDRGNTEAFF.

This clonotype showed up many times. The chain uses TRBV30 and TRBJ1-1; D unresolved. V gave up 0 bases and J gave up 0 bases, with 2 bases separating them. This CDR3 contains 12 residues. Germline V gene lookup returns CDR1 GTSNPN and CDR2 SVGIG (reference sequence). CDR3 protein: CAWSVLNTEAFF. In nucleotides, the CDR3 is TGTGCCTGGAGTGTTTTGAACACTGAAGCTTTCTTT.

Here the CDR3 reads CSYRRGTNYGYTF. In DNA, the CDR3 is TGCAGCTACCGCAGGGGGACTAACTATGGCTACACCTTC. V gene TRBV29-1 combines with J gene TRBJ1-2; TRBD1 matches 7 bases. This CDR3 has 13 amino acids. Germline CDR1 reads SQVTM; CDR2 reads ANQGSEA. Trimming cost V 8 bases and J 0 bases; bases outside gene matches: 6.